The next 30 T cell receptor beta chains were all read from a single sample in a study of beta chain features in type 1 diabetes listed by TCRdb under 2018. These receptors have no known antigen. Library construction relied on the immunoSEQ multiplex PCR assay. The entire amount of isolated RNA was reverse transcribed using the High Capacity cDNA Reverse Transcription Kit, so the sequenced TCRB transcripts were expressed ones. TCRdb stores this immuneACCESS table with in-frame sequences only. Part of the clones is absent; in the studies checked, under half of the shortfall reflects unresolved V genes, and no reason is known for the rest. This sample comprises tens of thousands of clones, roughly 66% of them detected only once. The ten largest clones capture 4.2% of the sample. What the authors observed across the whole study: A moderate but significant shortening of TCRB CDR3 length was observed in type 1 diabetes patients in all four CD4+ subsets.

Sequenced input: Tregs from blood. In light of the paper, this sample's cell subset or site label describes: regulatory CD4+ T cells. Receptors were obtained from a man aged 18 to 30 with type 1 diabetes.

The sample holds one count of this clone. V is TRBV10-1 and J is TRBJ2-5; D is ambiguous. Trimming took off 0 bases at V and 9 bases at J, with 11 bases between the two ends. Germline CDR1 WNHNN, CDR2 SYGVQD (reference sequence). The CDR3 contains 13 residues. CDR3 amino acids: CASSESVRGAQYF. In DNA form, the CDR3 reads TGCGCCAGCAGTGAGTCTGTCCGAGGCGCCCAGTACTTC.

The CDR3 is CASSEFGGLQETQYF. The CDR3 bases are TGTGCCAGCAGTGAATTTGGGGGCCTCCAAGAGACCCAGTACTTC. The V gene is TRBV6-1, the J gene TRBJ2-5; D is perhaps TRBD1 (6 bases). The CDR3 contains 15 residues. The V gene lost 2 bases and the J gene lost 1 base, with 11 bases spanning the gap. The V gene's germline CDR1 is MNHNS and CDR2 SASEGT.

This chain joins TRBV27 and TRBJ1-2, with 10 bases that match TRBD1. There are 19 residues in the CDR3. Germline loops: CDR1 MNHEY, CDR2 SMNVEV (reference sequence). Trimming at V came to 4 bases and at J to 5 bases, leaving 19 bases not matched to a gene. The CDR3, as DNA: TGTGCCAGCAGTTCCGCAATCGGGGACAGGGGACTTGAAGGTTATGGCTACACCTTC. Translation gives CASSSAIGDRGLEGYGYTF.

The J gene is TRBJ1-6, the V gene TRBV19; D call uncertain. CDR1 and CDR2 from the germline V gene are LNHDA and SQIVND (reference sequence). V was cut by 3 bases and J by 8 bases, with 20 bases left in between. CDR3 length equals 17 residues. DNA of the CDR3: TGTGCCAGTAGTATCAATCCTTCGGGGAGTGGGGATTCACCCCTCCACTTT. Its translation is CASSINPSGSGDSPLHF.

This chain links TRBV14 with TRBJ2-2, with 7 bases that match TRBD1. The CDR3 loop spans 16 amino acids. V trimming: 3 bases; J trimming: 6 bases; junction bases outside the gene matches: 10. Germline V gene data show CDR1 as SGHDN and CDR2 as FVKESK. CDR3 sequence reads: CASSHPSLTGPGELFF. The CDR3 DNA is TGTGCCAGCAGCCATCCAAGTCTGACAGGGCCCGGGGAGCTGTTTTTT.

This clone was counted only a few times. The chain uses TRBV5-1 and TRBJ2-3; D may be TRBD2 (5 bases). CDR1 and CDR2 from the germline V gene are SGHRS and YFSETQ. This CDR3 has 14 residues. V was shortened by 4 bases and J by 2 bases, with 11 bases between the two germline ends. Here the CDR3 reads CASSPGSPTDTQYF. In DNA, the CDR3 is TGCGCCAGCAGCCCGGGGTCTCCCACAGATACGCAGTATTTT.

CDR3 sequence: CASSPAQNEKLFF. The CDR3 region has the DNA TGTGCCAGCTCACCAGCCCAGAACGAAAAACTGTTTTTT. This chain uses TRBV18 with TRBJ1-4; no clear D gene. CDR3 length: 13 residues. The germline CDR1 and CDR2 sequences are KGHSH and LQKENI. The V end was cut by 2 bases, the J end by 8 bases, with 9 bases between.

This clone showed up just a few times. As DNA, the CDR3 is TGTGCCTGGAGCCCAGGGACTAGCAGGAGGACAGATACGCAGTATTTT. Translating gives CAWSPGTSRRTDTQYF. V gene TRBV30 combines with J gene TRBJ2-3; 9 nucleotides match TRBD2. V dropped 3 bases and J dropped 3; count of bases not matched to a gene: 10. The germline CDR1 and CDR2 sequences are GTSNPN and SVGIG (reference sequence). The CDR3 has 16 residues.

The chain combines TRBV7-2 with TRBJ2-5, with 9 bases identical to TRBD2. Germline V CDR1 and CDR2: SGHTA, FQGNSA. Losses at the gene ends were 2 bases for V and 5 bases for J; bases not matched to a gene: 9. CDR3 length: 16 residues. The chain's CDR3 is CASSLLGGGAGETQYF. DNA for the CDR3: TGTGCCAGCAGCTTATTAGGCGGGGGGGCCGGGGAGACCCAGTACTTC.

V usage is TRBV28 and J usage is TRBJ1-1; 8 bases align to TRBD1. CDR1 MDHEN and CDR2 SYDVKM come from the germline V gene. Trimming removed 10 bases from V and 5 bases from J; junction bases left unmatched: 6. The CDR3 sequence is 12 residues long. The CDR3 sequence is CATDRGPTEAFF. In nucleotides, the CDR3 is TGTGCCACCGACAGGGGCCCGACTGAAGCTTTCTTT.

The V and J genes are TRBV7-9 and TRBJ2-1; 9 bases map to TRBD2. The CDR3 totals 16 residues. The J segment lost 4 bases and the V segment lost 8 bases, leaving 12 bases of the junction unmatched. Germline V gene data show CDR1 as SEHNR and CDR2 as FQNEAQ (reference sequence). CDR3 protein: CASAGASGIGYNEQFF. As DNA, the CDR3 is TGTGCCAGCGCTGGGGCTAGCGGGATTGGGTACAATGAGCAGTTCTTC.

V is TRBV21-1 and J is TRBJ2-2; the tabulated D call, TRBD1, remains unverified against the DNA. TRBV21-1 is labeled a pseudogene. This CDR3 spans 16 amino acids. CDR3 sequence: CASSKDSRDRGGELFF. The CDR3 DNA follows: TGTGCCAGCAGCAAAGATAGTAGGGATAGGGGCGGGGAGCTGTTTTTT.

This chain joins TRBV19 and TRBJ2-5, with no clear D. The CDR3 contains 14 residues. Germline values: CDR1 LNHDA, CDR2 SQIVND (reference sequence). V shed 5 bases and J shed 3 bases, with 13 bases lying between them. The CDR3 region has the DNA TGTGCCAGTAGTCTCGCCTCATCGGAAGAGACCCAGTACTTC. It yields the protein CASSLASSEETQYF.

The chain employs TRBV6-5 and TRBJ2-7, with a tentative D call TRBD1 (7 bases). The germline gives CDR1 MNHEY, CDR2 SVGAGI. This CDR3 has 13 residues. V lost 6 bases, J lost 6 bases, and 15 bases lay in between. In nucleotides, the CDR3 is TGTGCCAGCAGGGGCGGGACAGTTGTCGAGCAGTACTTC. As protein: CASRGGTVVEQYF.

CDR3 in amino acids: CASSVAGHRDTGYTF. CDR3 DNA: TGTGCCAGCAGCGTAGCTGGTCACAGGGATACTGGCTACACCTTC. V is TRBV9 and J is TRBJ1-2; perhaps TRBD1 as D (6 bases). The germline V gene encodes CDR1 SGDLS and CDR2 YYNGEE. V gave up 0 bases and J gave up 7 bases, with 16 bases separating them. The CDR3 length is 15 residues.

This rearrangement joins TRBV6-1 to TRBJ2-7; maybe TRBD1 (6 bases). Germline CDR1 is MNHNS and CDR2 is SASEGT. CDR3 length equals 13 residues. The V and J ends lost 0 bases and 6 bases respectively, with 9 bases between them. This chain's CDR3 is CASSEAYRAEQYF. DNA for the CDR3: TGTGCCAGCAGTGAAGCATACAGGGCCGAGCAGTACTTC.

This clone appeared once. The chain couples TRBV7-2 to TRBJ2-5; 8 nucleotides line up with TRBD1. Germline assignment: CDR1 SGHTA and CDR2 FQGNSA. The CDR3 sequence is 14 residues long. V lost 3 bases to trimming and J lost 9 bases; unmatched junction nucleotides: 9. CDR3 nucleotides: TGTGCCAGCAGCTTCGGACAGGGCGTAGGGGCCCAGTACTTC. Amino acids: CASSFGQGVGAQYF.

Here the CDR3 reads CASSYSGRDGNIQYF. The CDR3 DNA sequence: TGTGCCAGCAGTTACTCGGGCAGGGATGGAAACATTCAGTACTTC. The V gene is TRBV6-5, the J gene TRBJ2-4; D perhaps matches TRBD1 (5 bases). The CDR3 sequence is 15 residues long. V was trimmed by 0 bases and J by 6 bases, leaving 12 bases between them. Germline CDR1 is MNHEY and CDR2 is SVGAGI.

The CDR3 loop reads CASSQTGLADSTDTQYF. The DNA of the CDR3 is TGTGCCAGCAGCCAAACTGGACTAGCGGATAGCACAGATACGCAGTATTTT. The chain employs TRBV4-2 and TRBJ2-3, with 10 nucleotides matching TRBD2. The CDR3 sequence is 17 residues long. Germline loops: CDR1 LGHNA, CDR2 YNFKEQ. With V trimmed by 2 bases and J by 0 bases, 5 bases remained unmatched.

The chain uses TRBV6-1 and TRBJ2-3; TRBD1 aligns across 12 bases. The germline CDR1 and CDR2 sequences are MNHNS and SASEGT. V shed 4 bases, J shed 3 bases, and the junction held 5 bases outside the gene matches. This CDR3 is 16 amino acids long. The CDR3 sequence is CASSGGQGARTDTQYF. The DNA for the CDR3 is TGTGCCAGCAGTGGGGGACAGGGGGCTCGGACAGATACGCAGTATTTT.

The rearrangement links TRBV7-9 to TRBJ2-7; TRBD2 matches 12 bases. There are 15 residues in the CDR3. CDR1 SEHNR and CDR2 FQNEAQ come from the germline V gene (reference sequence). V dropped 5 bases and J dropped 4; count of bases not matched to a gene: 6. DNA of the CDR3: TGTGCCAGCAGCGCGAGCGGGACTAGCGGGTACGAGCAGTACTTC. Residues: CASSASGTSGYEQYF.

To note about this clone: The junction shows a germline mismatch at one end, possibly a read error. This chain connects TRBV28 to TRBJ2-7; no clear D. Germline V gene lookup returns CDR1 MDHEN and CDR2 SYDVKM. The CDR3 totals 14 residues. The CDR3 loop is CARSPWQNPYEQYF. The DNA for the CDR3 is TGTGCCCGCAGCCCCTGGCAGAACCCCTACGAGCAGTACTTC. Together with reference TRBV28 and TRBJ2-7, the CDR3 gives the full variable domain: DVKVTQSSRYLVKRTGEKVFLECVQDMDHENMFWYRQDPGLGLRLIYFSYDVKMKEKGDIPEGYSVSREKKERFSLILESASTNQTSMYLCARSPWQNPYEQYFGPGTRLTVT.

The rearrangement uses TRBV4-3 and TRBJ1-4; D unclear. The CDR3 is 16 amino acids. Germline CDR1 and CDR2: LGHNA and YSLEER. V lost 0 bases and J lost 0, with 8 bases in between. The CDR3 sequence is CASSQDPPATNEKLFF. The CDR3 bases are TGCGCCAGCAGCCAAGATCCCCCGGCAACTAATGAAAAACTGTTTTTT.

This clone appeared a single time. The rearrangement links TRBV11-2 to TRBJ2-1; D ambiguous. The germline V gene encodes CDR1 SGHAT and CDR2 FQNNGV. V lost 2 bases, J lost 8 bases, and 7 bases lay in between. The CDR3 has 12 amino acids. CDR3 region: CASSLYSYEQFF. The CDR3 bases are TGTGCCAGCAGCTTATACAGTTATGAGCAGTTCTTC.

V is TRBV5-6 and J is TRBJ2-5; possible D gene TRBD1, 6 bases. This CDR3 has 15 residues. Germline lookup yields CDR1 SGHDT and CDR2 YYEEEE. Trimming pared 0 bases from V and 4 bases from J, leaving 13 bases between. The CDR3 DNA is TGTGCCAGCAGCTTGGGGGTCAGGGGCCGAGAGACCCAGTACTTC. Translating gives CASSLGVRGRETQYF.

The V and J genes are TRBV2 and TRBJ2-3, with TRBD1 identical over 7 bases. After removal of 5 bases from V and 0 bases from J, the junction contained 5 bases not matched to a gene. The CDR3 loop spans 15 amino acids. The V gene's germline CDR1 is SNHLY and CDR2 FYNNEI. The CDR3: CASSYLQGSTDTQYF. The CDR3 DNA reads as TGTGCCAGCAGTTACCTACAGGGGAGCACAGATACGCAGTATTTT.

A single count supports this clone. The junction departs from the called germline gene at one end, perhaps through a read error. This sequence joins TRBV5-1 and TRBJ2-7; no firm D call. CDR1 is SGHRS and CDR2 is YFSETQ in the germline V gene. The CDR3 spans 15 residues. The CDR3 spells CASSLGAALSDEQYF. CDR3 DNA sequence: TGCGCCAGCAGCTTGGGGGCAGCCCTCTCCGACGAGCAGTACTTC.

The chain links TRBV5-1 to TRBJ2-1; 10 positions agree with TRBD1. The V gene's germline CDR1 is SGHRS and CDR2 YFSETQ. The length of the CDR3 is 14 residues. Germline trimming cut 6 bases from V and 5 bases from J; bases unmatched to any gene: 5. DNA of the CDR3: TGCGCCAGCAAGAAGGGACAGGGGAACAATGAGCAGTTCTTC. It encodes CASKKGQGNNEQFF.

The chain recombines TRBV7-2 with TRBJ1-2; D is unresolved. V lost 0 bases, J lost 3 bases, and 11 bases lay in between. The CDR3 contains 15 residues. Germline V CDR1 and CDR2: SGHTA, FQGNSA. CDR3 residues: CASSLAPNRYYGYTF. The CDR3 DNA reads as TGTGCCAGCAGCTTAGCGCCTAACAGATACTATGGCTACACCTTC.

The CDR3 DNA reads as TGTGCCAGCAGTTTATATACAGGGGGCTACGGCTACACCTTC. Protein sequence: CASSLYTGGYGYTF. The chain carries TRBV28 and TRBJ1-2; 9 nucleotides match TRBD1. CDR1 and CDR2 from the germline V gene are MDHEN and SYDVKM. The CDR3 loop spans 14 amino acids. J lost 8 bases, V lost 1 base, and 5 bases had no gene match.